Below, one TCR beta chain is given with its context. This sample is part of a study of blood T cell repertoires in COVID-19. Cohort placement rested on clinical history that participants reported themselves. Within 2 weeks of study entry, exposed participants had contacted a PCR-confirmed or clinician-diagnosed COVID-19 case. Clones were read by immunoSEQ multiplex PCR, and TCRdb kept only the in-frame ones, dropping some. The sample carries a few hundred thousand clones, around nine tenths recorded once. This CDR3 region has 11 residues. Germline loops: CDR1 MNHEY, CDR2 SMNVEV (reference sequence). V gave up 5 bases and J gave up 2 bases, with 4 bases separating them.

The receptor's source is a woman between 25 and 40 years old who had been exposed to COVID-19. The sequenced sample was PBMCs or T cells enriched from blood (not recorded which). J is TRBJ2-7 and V is TRBV27; D is unclear. This chain's CDR3 is CASSDTYEQYF. DNA of the CDR3: TGTGCCAGCAGTGACACCTACGAGCAGTACTTC.